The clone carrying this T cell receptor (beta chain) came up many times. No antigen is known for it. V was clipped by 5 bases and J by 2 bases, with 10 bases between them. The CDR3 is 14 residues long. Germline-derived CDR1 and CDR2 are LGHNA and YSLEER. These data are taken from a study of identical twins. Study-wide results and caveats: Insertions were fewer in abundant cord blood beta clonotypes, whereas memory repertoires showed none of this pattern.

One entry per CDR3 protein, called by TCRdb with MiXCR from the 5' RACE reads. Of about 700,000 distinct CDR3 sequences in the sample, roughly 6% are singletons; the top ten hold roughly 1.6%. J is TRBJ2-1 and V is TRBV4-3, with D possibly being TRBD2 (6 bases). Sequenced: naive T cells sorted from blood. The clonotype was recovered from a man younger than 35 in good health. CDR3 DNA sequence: TGCGCCAGCAGCTTCCGGGAGCCCTACAATGAGCAGTTCTTC. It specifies CASSFREPYNEQFF.